Below, 31 T cell receptor beta chains from the same sample are listed, as sequenced in a study of blood T cell repertoires in COVID-19. Generated by immunoSEQ multiplex PCR, the TCRdb table keeps only in-frame clones and is missing some. The data hold about 170,000 clones, with around 84% observed a single time. The sequencing sample was made of peripheral blood. These receptors came from a woman aged 70-85 years with COVID-19, enrolled during active disease.

The V call is TRBV5-4, the J call TRBJ2-3, with D unclear. Looked up from germline, CDR1 is SGHNT and CDR2 is YYREEE (reference sequence). V shed 0 bases and J shed 3 bases, with 5 bases lying between them. This CDR3 has 13 residues. The CDR3 nucleotides read TGTGCCAGCAGCTTGGGCCGGACAGATACGCAGTATTTT. Residues: CASSLGRTDTQYF.

V and J are TRBV29-1 and TRBJ1-1, with D perhaps matching TRBD1 (6 bases). Deletions cut 6 bases from V and 7 bases from J, with 6 bases between. CDR1 and CDR2 from the germline V gene are SQVTM and ANQGSEA. The CDR3 consists of 9 residues. CDR3 bases: TGCAGCGTAGGGGGTGAAGCTTTCTTT. Protein product: CSVGGEAFF.

On this clone: This same CDR3 is encoded by further DNA sequences in the sample. V and J are TRBV5-1 and TRBJ1-1; TRBD1 aligns across 8 bases. Germline loops: CDR1 SGHRS, CDR2 YFSETQ. J gave up 5 bases and V 1 base, and 1 base lay outside the gene matches. The CDR3 contains 13 residues. The CDR3 DNA is TGCGCCAGCAGCTTGACAGGGGGAACTGAAGCTTTCTTT. It is translated as CASSLTGGTEAFF.

The rearrangement links TRBV3-1 (or the pseudogene TRBV3-2) to TRBJ2-7, with 7 nucleotides matching TRBD1. Per germline, CDR1 LGHDT and CDR2 YNNKEL (reference sequence). CDR3 size: 13 residues. V shed 2 bases, J shed 6 bases, and the junction held 4 bases outside the gene matches. In DNA form, the CDR3 reads TGTGCCAGCAGCCAAATCCGACAGGGCGAGCAGTACTTC. Its translation: CASSQIRQGEQYF.

This rearrangement joins TRBV10-1 to TRBJ1-2, with TRBD1 matching 8 bases. CDR1 and CDR2 (germline): WNHNN, SYGVQD (reference sequence). The CDR3 has 14 amino acids. V shed 11 bases, J shed 1 base, and the junction held 9 bases outside the gene matches. The CDR3 DNA follows: TGCGCCGCCGACGACAGGGGACTTAACTATGGCTACACCTTC. This encodes CAADDRGLNYGYTF.

The chain employs TRBV19 and TRBJ1-6, with TRBD1 as a possible D gene (5 bases). Trimming took 7 bases from V and 5 from J, leaving 9 bases between them. The CDR3 contains 13 residues. Looked up from germline, CDR1 is LNHDA and CDR2 is SQIVND (reference sequence). CDR3 residues: CASNPQDNSPLHF. CDR3 coding DNA: TGTGCCAGTAACCCACAGGATAATTCACCCCTCCACTTT. Complete variable domain (other parts from reference TRBV19 and TRBJ1-6): DGGITQSPKYLFRKEGQNVTLSCEQNLNHDAMYWYRQDPGQGLRLIYYSQIVNDFQKGDIAEGYSVSREKKESFPLTVTSAQKNPTAFYLCASNPQDNSPLHFGNGTRLTVT.

The V and J genes are TRBV6-6 and TRBJ2-5, with D perhaps TRBD1 (5 bases). This CDR3 has 14 amino acids. CDR1 MNHNY and CDR2 SVGAGI come from the germline V gene (reference sequence). Trimming removed 6 bases at V and 1 base at J, with 12 bases between. The CDR3 DNA reads as TGTGCCAGCAGGTTAGAGACAGTCCAAGAGACCCAGTACTTC. As protein: CASRLETVQETQYF.

This clone was recorded only once. This chain links TRBV27 with TRBJ1-1, with 10 positions matching TRBD1. Germline V gives CDR1 MNHEY, CDR2 SMNVEV (reference sequence). Trimming took 6 bases from V and 1 from J; bases not matched to a gene: 5. The CDR3 totals 15 residues. CDR3 DNA: TGTGCCAGCAGGCGACAGGGGGCCCAGAACACTGAAGCTTTCTTT. Protein: CASRRQGAQNTEAFF.

The rearrangement links TRBV5-4 to TRBJ1-3; D possibly corresponds to TRBD1 (5 bases). Germline CDR1 reads SGHNT; CDR2 reads YYREEE (reference sequence). The CDR3 has 16 residues. Trimming took off 3 bases at V and 2 bases at J, with 15 bases between the two ends. Written as DNA, the CDR3 is TGTGCCAGCAGCTCCGGGATCCGGGGGACTGGAAACACCATATATTTT. Translating gives CASSSGIRGTGNTIYF.

The CDR3 DNA reads TGCGCCAGCAGTGAGAACCCGGGACTAGCGCACAAATTAAACAATGAGCAGTTCTTC. Translating gives CASSENPGLAHKLNNEQFF. V gene TRBV5-1 combines with J gene TRBJ2-1; 10 bases fit TRBD2. The CDR3 totals 19 residues. The germline V gene encodes CDR1 SGHRS and CDR2 YFSETQ. The trim removed 5 bases at V and 5 bases at J, leaving 19 bases unmatched.

This clone has only one observation. The chain employs TRBV5-4 and TRBJ2-7, with unresolved D. Trimming removed 0 bases from V and 4 bases from J, with 8 bases in between. The germline V gene encodes CDR1 SGHNT and CDR2 YYREEE (reference sequence). The CDR3 has 13 residues. CDR3 in amino acids: CASSLGLTYEQYF. The CDR3 DNA sequence: TGTGCCAGCAGCTTGGGCTTGACATACGAGCAGTACTTC.

There are a few counts of this clone. This chain joins TRBV5-1 and TRBJ2-6, with 7 bases fitting TRBD1. The junction had 7 bases not matched to a gene; V was cut back by 3 bases and J by 1 base. Germline V gene sequence: CDR1 SGHRS, CDR2 YFSETQ. This CDR3 has 17 amino acids. The CDR3 loop reads CASSSGQAGSGANVLTF. Written as DNA, the CDR3 is TGCGCCAGCAGCTCCGGACAGGCTGGGTCTGGGGCCAACGTCCTGACTTTC.

The rearrangement uses TRBV13 and TRBJ2-7; 9 nucleotides align to TRBD2. The CDR3 runs 16 residues. In germline, CDR1 is PRHDT, CDR2 FYEKMQ (reference sequence). V lost 1 base to trimming and J lost 3 bases; unmatched junction nucleotides: 7. Written as DNA, the CDR3 is TGTGCCAGCAGCTTAGTTGCGGGAGGGATCGGCTACGAGCAGTACTTC. Its translation: CASSLVAGGIGYEQYF.

The chain couples TRBV27 to TRBJ1-6; D is unclear. Trimming left V 10 bases short and J 6 bases short, with 13 bases between. The length of the CDR3 is 13 residues. CDR1 and CDR2 from the germline V gene are MNHEY and SMNVEV (reference sequence). Here the CDR3 DNA reads TGTGCCACCAAACTCAAACCTAATTCACCCCTCCACTTT. It codes for CATKLKPNSPLHF.

The V call is TRBV19, the J call TRBJ1-1, with D possibly TRBD1 on 5 matching bases. Germline V gene sequence: CDR1 LNHDA, CDR2 SQIVND (reference sequence). Trimming shortened V by 3 bases and J by 1 base, and 18 bases separated the two germline ends. This CDR3 has 17 residues. The CDR3 here is CASSIYSSQGTNTEAFF. In nucleotides, the CDR3 is TGTGCCAGTAGTATCTATTCGTCCCAGGGAACGAACACTGAAGCTTTCTTT.

CDR3 protein: CASSGGRNNSPLHF. CDR3 nucleotide sequence: TGTGCCAGCTCAGGGGGCAGGAATAATTCACCCCTCCACTTT. The genes are TRBV19 and TRBJ1-6, with 8 bases fitting TRBD1. CDR1 LNHDA and CDR2 SQIVND come from the germline V gene (reference sequence). Germline trimming cut 9 bases from V and 5 bases from J; bases unmatched to any gene: 6. The CDR3 spans 14 residues.

This chain joins TRBV29-1 and TRBJ1-5; D is unresolved. Trimming took off 4 bases at V and 7 bases at J, with 20 bases between the two ends. The CDR3 is 15 amino acids. The germline V gene encodes CDR1 SQVTM and CDR2 ANQGSEA. CDR3 loop: CSVGEEGLGGQPQHF. For the CDR3, the DNA is TGCAGCGTTGGAGAGGAGGGTTTGGGTGGGCAGCCCCAGCATTTT.

V is TRBV28 and J is TRBJ1-2; D not certain. Deletions cut 4 bases from V and 4 bases from J, with 13 bases between. The CDR3 totals 14 residues. Germline assignment: CDR1 MDHEN and CDR2 SYDVKM. CDR3 residues: CASSYRSGAYGYTF. The CDR3 DNA sequence: TGTGCCAGCAGTTACCGGTCGGGAGCCTATGGCTACACCTTC.

This chain connects TRBV7-9 to TRBJ1-3, with D unclear. Germline values: CDR1 SEHNR, CDR2 FQNEAQ (reference sequence). This CDR3 region has 16 residues. V lost 1 base and J lost 0, with 10 bases in between. CDR3 protein: CASSLDLKSSGNTIYF. The CDR3 DNA reads TGTGCCAGCAGCTTAGATCTAAAGAGCTCTGGAAACACCATATATTTT.

In the case of this clone: The sample contains more than one DNA sequence encoding this CDR3. This chain links TRBV5-1 with TRBJ1-1, with 7 nucleotides matching TRBD1. With V trimmed by 3 bases and J by 5 bases, 7 bases remained unmatched. CDR3 length: 14 amino acids. Germline CDR1 is SGHRS and CDR2 is YFSETQ. The CDR3 bases are TGCGCCAGCAGCTCAGACAGGGTATGGACTGAAGCTTTCTTT. Translation gives CASSSDRVWTEAFF. Drawing the rest from reference TRBV5-1 and TRBJ1-1, the complete variable domain is KAGVTQTPRYLIKTRGQQVTLSCSPISGHRSVSWYQQTPGQGLQFLFEYFSETQRNKGNFPGRFSGRQFSNSRSEMNVSTLELGDSALYLCASSSDRVWTEAFFGQGTRLTVV.

Turning to this clone: A far larger clone is off by one base, so a read error is likely. The chain uses TRBV27 and TRBJ1-2, with 7 positions matching TRBD1. The CDR3 has 13 amino acids. CDR1 MNHEY and CDR2 SMNVEV come from the germline V gene (reference sequence). Trimming at V came to 5 bases and at J to 3 bases, leaving 3 bases not matched to a gene. DNA for the CDR3: TGTGCCAGCAGTCGCAGGGGGGACTATGGCTACACCTTC. It encodes CASSRRGDYGYTF.

This clone was counted a few times. This chain joins TRBV7-8 and TRBJ2-3, with 7 positions matching TRBD2. CDR1 is SGHVS, CDR2 FQNEAQ, per germline. The CDR3 runs 17 residues. Trimming cost V 6 bases and J 2 bases; bases outside gene matches: 14. CDR3 residues: CASRYTGLAVTTDTQYF. The CDR3 DNA reads TGTGCCAGCAGGTACACGGGTCTAGCGGTAACCACAGATACGCAGTATTTT.

This clone was observed a few times. The V gene is TRBV9, the J gene TRBJ1-3; no clear D. V lost 2 bases, J lost 0 bases, and 9 bases lay in between. The length of the CDR3 is 15 residues. Germline V gene sequence: CDR1 SGDLS, CDR2 YYNGEE. In nucleotides, the CDR3 is TGTGCCAGCAGCGTTGAGAACCTCTCTGGAAACACCATATATTTT. Amino acids: CASSVENLSGNTIYF. The complete variable domain, with remaining parts taken from reference TRBV9 and TRBJ1-3, reads DSGVTQTPKHLITATGQRVTLRCSPRSGDLSVYWYQQSLDQGLQFLIQYYNGEERAKGNILERFSAQQFPDLHSELNLSSLELGDSALYFCASSVENLSGNTIYFGEGSWLTVV.

The chain links TRBV5-5 to TRBJ2-7; no definite D call. CDR1 and CDR2 (germline): SGHKS, YYEKEE (reference sequence). V lost 0 bases, J lost 2 bases, and 9 bases lay in between. The CDR3 is 14 residues long. The CDR3 DNA follows: TGTGCCAGCAGCTTGGCCAGTACACCCTACGAGCAGTACGTC. Encoded protein: CASSLASTPYEQYV.

This clone was detected once. The chain combines TRBV6-6 with TRBJ2-5, with D possibly matching TRBD2 (5 bases). V was trimmed by 11 bases and J by 2 bases, leaving 12 bases between them. The CDR3 has 12 amino acids. CDR1 MNHNY and CDR2 SVGAGI come from the germline V gene (reference sequence). The CDR3 region is CAAATGQETQYF. The CDR3 bases are TGTGCCGCCGCGACGGGGCAAGAGACCCAGTACTTC.

The chain recombines TRBV27 with TRBJ2-3; 9 nucleotides match TRBD1. The V segment lost 5 bases and the J segment 2 bases; nucleotides outside the gene matches: 5. From germline, CDR1 is MNHEY and CDR2 SMNVEV (reference sequence). The CDR3 is 15 residues long. CDR3 nucleotides: TGTGCCAGCAGTAGGACAGGGGATAACACAGATACGCAGTATTTT. As protein: CASSRTGDNTDTQYF.

The chain uses TRBV6-5 and TRBJ2-4, with D possibly being TRBD1 (6 bases). With 6 bases removed from V and 2 bases from J, the gap between germline ends came to 11 bases. CDR3 size: 14 residues. CDR1 and CDR2 (germline): MNHEY, SVGAGI. Here the CDR3 reads CASRTGGTKNIQYF. The DNA for the CDR3 is TGTGCCAGCAGAACTGGGGGCACCAAAAACATTCAGTACTTC.

The rearrangement uses TRBV5-6 and TRBJ1-3; unclear D gene. Trimming removed 4 bases from V and 0 bases from J, with 17 bases in between. CDR3 size: 17 residues. Germline-derived CDR1 and CDR2 are SGHDT and YYEEEE. CDR3 DNA: TGTGCCAGCAGCCTGTGGAGGCGGCGGAGCTCTGGAAACACCATATATTTT. Its protein product is CASSLWRRRSSGNTIYF.

The genes are TRBV10-2 and TRBJ1-2; 8 positions agree with TRBD1. Unmatched junction bases numbered 2, after V lost 0 bases and J lost 2 bases. This CDR3 is built from 15 residues. Germline CDR1 is WSHSY and CDR2 is SAAADI. CDR3 in amino acids: CASSESWTGNYGYTF. CDR3 nucleotides: TGCGCCAGCAGTGAGTCCTGGACAGGGAACTATGGCTACACCTTC.

V gene TRBV19 combines with J gene TRBJ2-1; perhaps TRBD2 as D (6 bases). V was trimmed by 3 bases and J by 6 bases, leaving 15 bases between them. Germline assignment: CDR1 LNHDA and CDR2 SQIVND (reference sequence). CDR3 length: 15 amino acids. The CDR3 protein is CASSMLRLGLNEQFF. CDR3 nucleotides: TGTGCCAGTAGTATGCTTCGACTAGGGCTCAATGAGCAGTTCTTC.

CDR3 sequence reads: CASSEFGTPGEKLFF. Written as DNA, the CDR3 is TGTGCCAGCAGTGAATTCGGGACACCGGGGGAAAAACTGTTTTTT. This chain uses TRBV25-1 with TRBJ1-4; D might be TRBD1 (6 bases). The ends were cut back, 1 base at V and 8 bases at J, with 14 bases in the middle. CDR3 length equals 15 residues. Per germline, CDR1 MGHDK and CDR2 SYGVNS.